This entry lists 20 T cell receptor beta chains sequenced from one sample in a study of shared clonotypes between healthy human individuals. Repertoires were generated with immunoSEQ multiplex PCR, while TCRdb's copy carries only in-frame clones and drops some. This table has 650,000 to 800,000 clones, 55% to 80% appearing once. Sequencing was done on a sample of memory CD4+ T cells sorted from blood. Subset here: CD45RA-negative fraction. These receptors were collected from a woman aged 30 to 39 in good health.

This clone was seen repeatedly, ten times or more. This chain connects TRBV21-1 to TRBJ1-2. TRBV21-1 is listed as a pseudogene. The CDR3 runs to 12 residues. CDR3 sequence: CASDGLVEGYTF. The CDR3 bases are TGTGCCAGCGACGGACTCGTTGAGGGCTACACCTTC.

The rearrangement joins TRBV18 to TRBJ2-1; the D gene is possibly TRBD2 (6 bases). CDR1 and CDR2 from the germline V gene are KGHSH and LQKENI. Trimming removed 3 bases at V and 0 bases at J, with 12 bases between. CDR3 size: 16 residues. The CDR3 loop is CASSPPGRSSYNEQFF. The CDR3 coding sequence is TGTGCCAGCTCACCCCCCGGGAGAAGCTCCTACAATGAGCAGTTCTTC.

CDR3 nucleotide sequence: TGTGCCAGCAGTCAAAGAGTGGCGGAAAAACTGTTTTTT. Its protein is CASSQRVAEKLFF. The rearrangement links TRBV27 to TRBJ1-4, with D unresolved. CDR3 length: 13 amino acids. Germline loops: CDR1 MNHEY, CDR2 SMNVEV (reference sequence). The V and J ends lost 5 bases and 8 bases respectively, with 12 bases between them.

The rearrangement joins TRBV18 to TRBJ1-5; no clear D. CDR3 length: 15 residues. The V gene lost 3 bases and the J gene lost 0 bases, with 9 bases spanning the gap. Germline V gene sequence: CDR1 KGHSH, CDR2 LQKENI. CDR3 in DNA: TGTGCCAGCTCACCGAGTGTAGATAGCAATCAGCCCCAGCATTTT. Its translation: CASSPSVDSNQPQHF.

Turning to this clone: The junction departs from the called germline gene at one end, perhaps through a read error. The chain combines TRBV7-2 with TRBJ2-1; TRBD2 aligns across 8 bases. The CDR3 length is 12 residues. Germline V gives CDR1 SGHTA, CDR2 FQGNSA. In DNA, the CDR3 is TGTGCCACCAGCCGGGAGGGTCCCGAGCAGTTCTTC. Its translation is CATSREGPEQFF.

The chain recombines TRBV9 with TRBJ2-5; D is perhaps TRBD2 (6 bases). Per the germline V gene, CDR1 is SGDLS and CDR2 is YYNGEE. Trimming stripped 4 bases from V and 4 bases from J, with 23 bases between. The CDR3 loop spans 17 amino acids. The CDR3 bases are TGTGCCAGCAGCTTTGGTGGTGTAGTGGGAGGTGGAGAGACCCAGTACTTC. Translation: CASSFGGVVGGGETQYF.

In its sample, this clone was seen once. The chain joins TRBV19 to TRBJ1-5, with D possibly matching TRBD1 (5 bases). The CDR3 runs to 14 residues. Germline-derived CDR1 and CDR2 are LNHDA and SQIVND (reference sequence). The V end lost 8 bases, the J end lost 0 bases, and 11 bases lay between the germline ends. The CDR3 spells CASGHGYSNQPQHF. In nucleotides, the CDR3 is TGTGCCAGTGGACATGGATATAGCAATCAGCCCCAGCATTTT.

The V call is TRBV18, the J call TRBJ1-2; 7 bases line up with TRBD1. The CDR3 covers 13 residues. Trimming removed 8 bases from V and 5 bases from J; junction bases left unmatched: 8. Germline CDR1 reads KGHSH; CDR2 reads LQKENI. The CDR3 protein is CASGTAGGYGYTF. In DNA, the CDR3 is TGTGCCAGCGGGACAGCCGGCGGGTATGGCTACACCTTC.

The rearrangement links TRBV6-6 to TRBJ2-7, with 9 nucleotides matching TRBD2. This CDR3 is 14 amino acids long. Germline trimming cut 6 bases from V and 5 bases from J; bases unmatched to any gene: 8. Germline CDR1 and CDR2: MNHNY and SVGAGI (reference sequence). The CDR3 loop is CASRAIAGANEQYF. DNA of the CDR3: TGTGCCAGCAGAGCGATAGCGGGAGCCAACGAGCAGTACTTC.

Only a few counts were recorded for this clone. The rearrangement joins TRBV6-5 to TRBJ2-7; 9 bases map to TRBD2. The CDR3 has 13 amino acids. Germline values: CDR1 MNHEY, CDR2 SVGAGI. J gave up 7 bases and V 5 bases, and 6 bases lay outside the gene matches. The DNA for the CDR3 is TGTGCCAGCAGTACCGGGACTAGCTTGGAGCAGTACTTC. This codes for CASSTGTSLEQYF.

Turning to this clone: One base away lies a much larger clone, so this may be a sequencing read error. DNA for the CDR3: TGTGCCAGCAGCTTAGCAGGGGGCGAGCAGTTCTTC. This codes for CASSLAGGEQFF. The V call is TRBV7-6, the J call TRBJ2-1; TRBD1 matches 7 bases. The CDR3 covers 12 residues. V shed 0 bases and J 10 bases; nucleotides not matched to a gene: 0. Germline V gene sequence: CDR1 SGHVS, CDR2 FNYEAQ. The variable domain in full, with the rest retrieved from reference TRBV7-6 and TRBJ2-1, is GAGVSQSPRYKVTKRGQDVALRCDPISGHVSLYWYRQALGQGPEFLTYFNYEAQQDKSGLPNDRFSAERPEGSISTLTIQRTEQRDSAMYRCASSLAGGEQFFGPGTRLTVL.

This clone showed up just a few times. V usage is TRBV19 and J usage is TRBJ1-5, with 11 nucleotides matching TRBD1. The V gene end was trimmed by 5 bases and the J gene end by 6 bases; junction bases not matched to a gene: 6. Germline loops: CDR1 LNHDA, CDR2 SQIVND (reference sequence). CDR3 length: 15 amino acids. The CDR3 sequence: CASSSGTGGAQPQHF. CDR3 in DNA: TGTGCCAGTAGTTCCGGGACAGGGGGGGCTCAGCCCCAGCATTTT.

V usage is TRBV6-5 and J usage is TRBJ2-2, with D tentatively TRBD1 (6 bases). CDR3 length: 15 amino acids. The germline CDR1 and CDR2 sequences are MNHEY and SVGAGI. Trimming removed 6 bases at V and 1 base at J, with 12 bases between. The CDR3 sequence: CASSYPGQNTGELFF. The DNA for the CDR3 is TGTGCCAGCAGCTATCCGGGACAGAACACCGGGGAGCTGTTTTTT.

In its sample, this clone was seen once. Other DNA sequences in the same sample also yield this CDR3. The rearrangement joins TRBV6-5 to TRBJ2-7; D is possibly TRBD1 (6 bases). In germline, CDR1 is MNHEY, CDR2 SVGAGI. This CDR3 has 13 residues. With 6 bases removed from V and 2 bases from J, the gap between germline ends came to 11 bases. The CDR3 is CASRNDRTYEQYF. In DNA form, the CDR3 reads TGTGCCAGCAGAAACGACAGGACCTACGAGCAGTACTTC.

This clone has a handful of counts. The chain has TRBV5-5 and TRBJ2-2; the D is unclear. This CDR3 is 13 amino acids long. From germline, CDR1 is SGHKS and CDR2 YYEKEE (reference sequence). The V end was cut by 5 bases, the J end by 0 bases, with 5 bases between. CDR3: CASSNTNTGELFF. Written as DNA, the CDR3 is TGTGCCAGCAGTAATACGAACACCGGGGAGCTGTTTTTT.

This chain links TRBV9 with TRBJ2-7, with D perhaps TRBD1 or TRBD2 (5 bases each). In germline, CDR1 is SGDLS, CDR2 YYNGEE. The CDR3 sequence is 12 residues long. Trimming took off 6 bases at V and 4 bases at J, with 11 bases between the two ends. The CDR3 region has the DNA TGTGCCAGCAACAACGGGGCTTACGAGCAGTACTTC. Translating gives CASNNGAYEQYF.

This clone occurred a few times. V usage is TRBV14 and J usage is TRBJ2-7; possibly TRBD2 for D (5 bases). In germline, CDR1 is SGHDN, CDR2 FVKESK. The CDR3 has 15 amino acids. Trimming pared 4 bases from V and 2 bases from J, leaving 15 bases between. The CDR3 DNA sequence: TGTGCCAGCAGCCCACACAACGGGGTCCCCTACGAGCAGTACTTC. Translation gives CASSPHNGVPYEQYF. Complete variable domain (other parts from reference TRBV14 and TRBJ2-7): EAGVTQFPSHSVIEKGQTVTLRCDPISGHDNLYWYRRVMGKEIKFLLHFVKESKQDESGMPNNRFLAERTGGTYSTLKVQPAELEDSGVYFCASSPHNGVPYEQYFGPGTRLTVT.

V gene TRBV5-4 combines with J gene TRBJ1-6; D gene uncertain. Germline V gene data show CDR1 as SGHNT and CDR2 as YYREEE (reference sequence). Trimming cost V 4 bases and J 7 bases, with 9 bases left between them. The CDR3 runs 13 residues. CDR3 sequence: CASSLQFNSPLHF. The CDR3 coding sequence is TGTGCCAGCAGCCTACAATTCAATTCACCCCTCCACTTT.

This clone appeared a single time. The chain is built from TRBV7-7 and TRBJ1-2, with 7 nucleotides matching TRBD1. The CDR3 consists of 15 residues. Germline lookup yields CDR1 SSHAT and CDR2 FNYEAQ (reference sequence). Trimming cost V 5 bases and J 4 bases; bases outside gene matches: 10. CDR3 in amino acids: CASSHSWTGFYGYTF. The CDR3 region has the DNA TGTGCCAGCAGCCACAGCTGGACAGGTTTCTATGGCTACACCTTC.

The chain joins TRBV6-5 to TRBJ2-7; 14 bases match TRBD2. The V and J ends lost 2 bases and 7 bases, in that order; junction bases with no gene match: 7. Per germline, CDR1 MNHEY and CDR2 SVGAGI. The CDR3 sequence is 16 residues long. CDR3 nucleotide sequence: TGTGCCAGCAGTTACGAGGGACTAGCGGGAGTAGGGGAGCAGTACTTC. It yields the protein CASSYEGLAGVGEQYF.